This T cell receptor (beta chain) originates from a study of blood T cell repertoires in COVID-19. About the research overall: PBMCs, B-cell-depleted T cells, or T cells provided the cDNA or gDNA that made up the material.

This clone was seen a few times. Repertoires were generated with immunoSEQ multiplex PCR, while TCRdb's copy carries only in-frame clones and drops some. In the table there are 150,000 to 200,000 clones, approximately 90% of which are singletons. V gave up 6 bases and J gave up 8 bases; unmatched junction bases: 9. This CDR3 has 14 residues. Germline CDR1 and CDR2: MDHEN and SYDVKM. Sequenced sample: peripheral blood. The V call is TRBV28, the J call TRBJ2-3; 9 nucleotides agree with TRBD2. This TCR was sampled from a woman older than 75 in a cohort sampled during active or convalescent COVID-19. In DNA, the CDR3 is TGTGCCAGCAGCGCTAGCGGTAGCGGGGGTACGCAGTATTTT. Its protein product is CASSASGSGGTQYF.